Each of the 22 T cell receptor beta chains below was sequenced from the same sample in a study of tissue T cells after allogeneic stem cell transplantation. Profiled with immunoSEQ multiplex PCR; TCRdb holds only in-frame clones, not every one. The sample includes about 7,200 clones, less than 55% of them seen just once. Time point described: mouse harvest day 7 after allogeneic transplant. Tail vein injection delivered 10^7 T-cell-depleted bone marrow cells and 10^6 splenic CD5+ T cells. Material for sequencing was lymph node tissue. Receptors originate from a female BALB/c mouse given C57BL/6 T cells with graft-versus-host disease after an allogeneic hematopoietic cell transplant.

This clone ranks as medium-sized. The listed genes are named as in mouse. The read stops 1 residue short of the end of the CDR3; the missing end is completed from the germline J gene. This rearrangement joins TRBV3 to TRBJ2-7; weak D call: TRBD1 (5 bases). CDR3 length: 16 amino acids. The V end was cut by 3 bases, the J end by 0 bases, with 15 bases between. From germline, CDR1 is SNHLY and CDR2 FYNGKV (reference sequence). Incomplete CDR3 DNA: TGTGCCAGCAGCTTGAGGGGAGGGATTAGCTCCTATGAACAGTAC. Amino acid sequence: CASSLRGGISSYEQY. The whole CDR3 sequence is CASSLRGGISSYEQYF.

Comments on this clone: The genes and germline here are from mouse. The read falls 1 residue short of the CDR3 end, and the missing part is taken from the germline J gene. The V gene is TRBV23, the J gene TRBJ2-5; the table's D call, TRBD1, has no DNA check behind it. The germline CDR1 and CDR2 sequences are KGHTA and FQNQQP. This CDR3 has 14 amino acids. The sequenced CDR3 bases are TGCTCCAGCAGTCCGGGACAGGGGCAAGACACCCAGTAC. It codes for CSSSPGQGQDTQY. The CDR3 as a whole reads CSSSPGQGQDTQYF.

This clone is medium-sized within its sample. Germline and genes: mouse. CDR3: CASSLLGAYAEQFF. The sequenced CDR3 bases are TGTGCCAGCTCTCTCTTGGGGGCGTATGCTGAGCAGTTC. This chain links TRBV12-1 with TRBJ2-1; D is tentatively TRBD1 or TRBD2 (6 bases each). The observed sequence ends 1 residue before the CDR3 terminus, with the missing tail filled in from the germline J gene. Germline V gene data show CDR1 as SGHSN and CDR2 as HYEKVE. CDR3 size: 14 residues. V lost 0 bases, J lost 4 bases, and 9 bases lay in between.

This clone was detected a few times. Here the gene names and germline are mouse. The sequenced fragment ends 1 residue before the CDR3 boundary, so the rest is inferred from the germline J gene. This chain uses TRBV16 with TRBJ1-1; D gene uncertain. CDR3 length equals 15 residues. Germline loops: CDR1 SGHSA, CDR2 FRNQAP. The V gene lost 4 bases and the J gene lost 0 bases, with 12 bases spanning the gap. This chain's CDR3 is CASSSGTTANTEVFF. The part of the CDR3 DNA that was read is TGTGCAAGCAGCTCGGGCACAACTGCAAACACAGAAGTCTTC. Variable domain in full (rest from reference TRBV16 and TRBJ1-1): NAGVIQTPRHKVTGKGQEATLWCEPISGHSAVFWYRQTIVQGLEFLTYFRNQAPIDDSGMPKERFSAQMPNQSHSTLKIQSTQPQDSAVYLCASSSGTTANTEVFFGKGTRLTVV.

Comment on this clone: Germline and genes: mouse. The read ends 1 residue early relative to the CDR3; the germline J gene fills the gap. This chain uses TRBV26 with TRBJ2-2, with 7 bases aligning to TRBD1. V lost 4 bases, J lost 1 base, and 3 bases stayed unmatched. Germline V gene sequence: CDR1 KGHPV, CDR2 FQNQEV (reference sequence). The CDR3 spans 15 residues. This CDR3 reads CASSPGTENTGQLYF. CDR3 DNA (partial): TGTGCCAGCAGTCCCGGGACAGAAAACACCGGGCAGCTCTAC.

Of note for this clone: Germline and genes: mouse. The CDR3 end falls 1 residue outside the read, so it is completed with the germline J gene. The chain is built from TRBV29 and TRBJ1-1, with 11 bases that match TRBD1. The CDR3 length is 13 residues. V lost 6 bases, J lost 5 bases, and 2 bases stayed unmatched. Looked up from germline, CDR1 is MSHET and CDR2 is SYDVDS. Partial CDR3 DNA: TGTGCTAGCAGAGGGACAGGGGGGACAGAAGTCTTC. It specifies CASRGTGGTEVF. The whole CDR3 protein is CASRGTGGTEVFF.

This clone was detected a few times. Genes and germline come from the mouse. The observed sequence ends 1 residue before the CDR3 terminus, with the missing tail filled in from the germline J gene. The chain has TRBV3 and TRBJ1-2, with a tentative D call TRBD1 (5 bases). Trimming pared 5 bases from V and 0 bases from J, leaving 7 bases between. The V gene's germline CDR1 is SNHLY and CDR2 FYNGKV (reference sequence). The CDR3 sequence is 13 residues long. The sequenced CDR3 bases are TGTGCCAGCAGCCCGGGGGCAAACTCCGACTACACC. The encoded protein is CASSPGANSDYT. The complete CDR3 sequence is CASSPGANSDYTF.

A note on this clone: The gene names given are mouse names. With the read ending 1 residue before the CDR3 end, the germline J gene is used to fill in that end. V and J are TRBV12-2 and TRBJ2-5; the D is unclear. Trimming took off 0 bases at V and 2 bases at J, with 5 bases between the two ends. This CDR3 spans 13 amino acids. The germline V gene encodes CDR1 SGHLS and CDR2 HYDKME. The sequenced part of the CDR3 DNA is TGTGCCAGCTCTCTCGCCGGCCAAGACACCCAGTAC. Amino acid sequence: CASSLAGQDTQY. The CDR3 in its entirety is CASSLAGQDTQYF.

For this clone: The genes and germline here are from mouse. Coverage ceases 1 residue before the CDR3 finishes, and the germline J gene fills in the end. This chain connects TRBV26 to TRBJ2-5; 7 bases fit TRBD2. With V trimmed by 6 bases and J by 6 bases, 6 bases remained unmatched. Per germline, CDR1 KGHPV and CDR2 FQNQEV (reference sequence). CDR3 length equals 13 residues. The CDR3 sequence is CASSSTGVDTQYF. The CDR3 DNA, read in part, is TGTGCCAGCAGCTCCACTGGGGTTGACACCCAGTAC.

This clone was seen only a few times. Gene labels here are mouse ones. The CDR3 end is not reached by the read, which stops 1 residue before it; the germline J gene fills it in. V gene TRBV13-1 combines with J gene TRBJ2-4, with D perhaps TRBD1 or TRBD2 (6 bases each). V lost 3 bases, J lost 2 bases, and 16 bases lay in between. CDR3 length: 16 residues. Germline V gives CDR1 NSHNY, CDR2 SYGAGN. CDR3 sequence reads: CASSGGPWGPQNTLYF. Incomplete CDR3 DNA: TGTGCCAGCAGTGGGGGCCCATGGGGGCCTCAAAACACCTTGTAC.

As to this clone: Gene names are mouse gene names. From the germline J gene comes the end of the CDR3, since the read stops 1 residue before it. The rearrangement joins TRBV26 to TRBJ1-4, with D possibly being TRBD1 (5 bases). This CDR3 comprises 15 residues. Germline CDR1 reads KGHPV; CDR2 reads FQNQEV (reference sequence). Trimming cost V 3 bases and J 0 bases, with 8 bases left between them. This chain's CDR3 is CASSLRTISNERLFF. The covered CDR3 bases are TGTGCCAGCAGTCTACGGACAATTTCCAACGAAAGATTATTT.

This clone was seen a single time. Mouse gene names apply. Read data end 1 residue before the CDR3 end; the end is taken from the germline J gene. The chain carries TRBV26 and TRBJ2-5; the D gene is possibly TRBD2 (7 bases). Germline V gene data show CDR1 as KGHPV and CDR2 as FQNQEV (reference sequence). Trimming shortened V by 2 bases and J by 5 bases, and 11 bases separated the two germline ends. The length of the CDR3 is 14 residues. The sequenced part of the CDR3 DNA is TGTGCCAGCAGTCTGGGGGGGCGCAGAGACACCCAGTAC. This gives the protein CASSLGGRRDTQY. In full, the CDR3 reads CASSLGGRRDTQYF.

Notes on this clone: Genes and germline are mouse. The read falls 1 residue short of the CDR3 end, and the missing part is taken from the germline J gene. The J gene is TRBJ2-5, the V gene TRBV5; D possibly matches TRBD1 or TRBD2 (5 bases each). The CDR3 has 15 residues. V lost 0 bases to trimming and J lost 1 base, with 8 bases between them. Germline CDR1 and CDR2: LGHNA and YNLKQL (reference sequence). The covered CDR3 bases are TGTGCCAGCAGCCAAGACCGGGGGTACCAAGACACCCAGTAC. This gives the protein CASSQDRGYQDTQY. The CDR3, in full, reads CASSQDRGYQDTQYF.

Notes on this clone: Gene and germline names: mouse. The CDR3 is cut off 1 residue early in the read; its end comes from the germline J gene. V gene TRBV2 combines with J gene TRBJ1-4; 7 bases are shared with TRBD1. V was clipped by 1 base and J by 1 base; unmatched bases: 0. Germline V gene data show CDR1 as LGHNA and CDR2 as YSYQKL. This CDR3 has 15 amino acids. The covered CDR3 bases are TGTGCCAGCAGCCAAGCAGGGGGTTCCAACGAAAGATTATTT. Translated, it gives CASSQAGGSNERLF. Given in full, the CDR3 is CASSQAGGSNERLFF.

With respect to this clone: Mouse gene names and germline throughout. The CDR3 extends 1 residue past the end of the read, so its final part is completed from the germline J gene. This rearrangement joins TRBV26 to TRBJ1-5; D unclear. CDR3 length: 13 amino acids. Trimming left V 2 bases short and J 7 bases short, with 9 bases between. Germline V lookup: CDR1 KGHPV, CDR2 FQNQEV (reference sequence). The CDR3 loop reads CASSLRAVQAPLF. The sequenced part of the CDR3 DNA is TGTGCCAGCAGTCTGAGGGCAGTTCAGGCTCCGCTT.

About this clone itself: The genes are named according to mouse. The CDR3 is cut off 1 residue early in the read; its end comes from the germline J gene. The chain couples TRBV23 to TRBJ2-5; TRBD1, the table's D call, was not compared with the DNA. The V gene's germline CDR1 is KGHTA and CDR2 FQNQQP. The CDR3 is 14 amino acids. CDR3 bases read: TGCTCCAGCAGTCAAAGGGGTAACCAAGACACCCAGTAC. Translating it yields CSSSQRGNQDTQY. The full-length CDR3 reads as CSSSQRGNQDTQYF.

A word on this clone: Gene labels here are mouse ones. The sequenced part of the CDR3 DNA is TGTGCTAGCAGTCGGGACAGGGGGCTTGCAGAAACGCTGTAT. Amino acids: CASSRDRGLAETLY. The CDR3 in its entirety is CASSRDRGLAETLYF. This chain joins TRBV17 and TRBJ2-3; 12 bases are a match to TRBD1. Read coverage stops 1 residue before the CDR3 terminus; the germline J gene supplies the remainder. The V segment lost 5 bases and the J segment 2 bases; nucleotides outside the gene matches: 2. CDR1 is MNHDT, CDR2 YYDKIL, per germline. This CDR3 has 15 amino acids.

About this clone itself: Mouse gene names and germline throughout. The part of the CDR3 DNA that was read is TGTGCCAGCAGCCAAGATGGGGGGGGCCAAGACACCCAGTAC. Protein product: CASSQDGGGQDTQY. The entire CDR3 protein reads CASSQDGGGQDTQYF. The chain is built from TRBV5 and TRBJ2-5; 8 nucleotides match TRBD2. The CDR3 end is not reached by the read, which stops 1 residue before it; the germline J gene fills it in. Losses at the gene ends were 0 bases for V and 2 bases for J; bases not matched to a gene: 1. The CDR3 sequence is 15 residues long. CDR1 LGHNA and CDR2 YNLKQL come from the germline V gene (reference sequence).

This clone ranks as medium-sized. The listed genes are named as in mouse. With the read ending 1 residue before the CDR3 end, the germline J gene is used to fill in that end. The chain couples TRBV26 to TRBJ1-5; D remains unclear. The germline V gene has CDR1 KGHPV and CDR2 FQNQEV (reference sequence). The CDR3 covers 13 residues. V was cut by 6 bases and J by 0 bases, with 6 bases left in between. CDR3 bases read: TGTGCCAGCAGCCGAGTTAACAACCAGGCTCCGCTT. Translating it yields CASSRVNNQAPL. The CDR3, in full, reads CASSRVNNQAPLF.

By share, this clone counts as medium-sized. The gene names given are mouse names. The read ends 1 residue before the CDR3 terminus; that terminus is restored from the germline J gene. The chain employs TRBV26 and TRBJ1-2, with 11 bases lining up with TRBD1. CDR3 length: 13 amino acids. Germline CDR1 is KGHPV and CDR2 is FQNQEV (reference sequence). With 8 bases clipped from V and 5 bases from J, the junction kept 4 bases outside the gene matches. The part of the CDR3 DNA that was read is TGTGCCAGCGGGACAGGGGGAGGGTCCGACTACACC. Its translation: CASGTGGGSDYT. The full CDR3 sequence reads CASGTGGGSDYTF.

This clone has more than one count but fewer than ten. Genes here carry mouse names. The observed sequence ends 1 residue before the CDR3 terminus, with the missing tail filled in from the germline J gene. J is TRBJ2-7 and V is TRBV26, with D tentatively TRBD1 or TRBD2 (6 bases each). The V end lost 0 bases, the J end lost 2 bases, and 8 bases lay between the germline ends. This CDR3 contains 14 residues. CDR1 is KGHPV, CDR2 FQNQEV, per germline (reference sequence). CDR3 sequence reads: CASSLSGGAYEQYF. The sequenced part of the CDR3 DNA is TGTGCCAGCAGTCTGTCTGGGGGCGCCTATGAACAGTAC.

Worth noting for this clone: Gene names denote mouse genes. The CDR3 region is CASSWGQANTEVFF. The sequenced part of the CDR3 DNA is TGTGCTAGCAGTTGGGGACAGGCAAACACAGAAGTCTTC. The chain couples TRBV29 to TRBJ1-1, with 8 positions matching TRBD1. With the read ending 1 residue before the CDR3 end, the germline J gene is used to fill in that end. CDR3 length: 14 amino acids. J was trimmed by 0 bases and V by 4 bases; bases with no gene match: 1. Germline-derived CDR1 and CDR2 are MSHET and SYDVDS.